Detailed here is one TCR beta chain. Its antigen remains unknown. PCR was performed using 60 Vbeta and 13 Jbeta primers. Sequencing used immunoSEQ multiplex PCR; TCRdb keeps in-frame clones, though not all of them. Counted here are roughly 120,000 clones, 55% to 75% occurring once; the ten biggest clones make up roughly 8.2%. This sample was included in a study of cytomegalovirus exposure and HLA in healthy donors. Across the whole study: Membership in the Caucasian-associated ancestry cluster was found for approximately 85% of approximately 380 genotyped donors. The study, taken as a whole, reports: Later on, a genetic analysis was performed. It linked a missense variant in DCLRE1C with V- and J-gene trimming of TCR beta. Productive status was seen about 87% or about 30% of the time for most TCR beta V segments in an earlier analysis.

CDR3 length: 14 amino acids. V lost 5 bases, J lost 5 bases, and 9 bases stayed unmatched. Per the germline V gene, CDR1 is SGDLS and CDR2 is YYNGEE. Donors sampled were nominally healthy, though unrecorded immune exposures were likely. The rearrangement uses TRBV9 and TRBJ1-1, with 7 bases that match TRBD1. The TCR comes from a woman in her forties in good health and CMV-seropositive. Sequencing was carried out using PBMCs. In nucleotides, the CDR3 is TGTGCCAGCAGAGACGACAGGGTAGGGACTGAAGCTTTCTTT. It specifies CASRDDRVGTEAFF. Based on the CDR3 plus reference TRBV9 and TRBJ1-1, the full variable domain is DSGVTQTPKHLITATGQRVTLRCSPRSGDLSVYWYQQSLDQGLQFLIQYYNGEERAKGNILERFSAQQFPDLHSELNLSSLELGDSALYFCASRDDRVGTEAFFGQGTRLTVV.